This record looks at one T cell receptor (beta chain) sequence and its context. Its antigen is undetermined. This same CDR3 is encoded by further DNA sequences in the sample. The sample originates from a study of shared clonotypes between healthy human individuals. With 2 bases clipped from V and 5 bases from J, the junction kept 6 bases outside the gene matches. Germline-derived CDR1 and CDR2 are KGHSH and LQKENI. This CDR3 is built from 14 residues. Overall study results and limits: The authors sampled blood alone, and tissue repertoires likely differ.

Execution of the assay was at deep level. Genomic DNA belonging to each subset was distributed in equal measure over several immunoSEQ plates. Repertoires were generated with immunoSEQ multiplex PCR, while TCRdb's copy carries only in-frame clones and drops some. The repertoire holds a few million clones, with around 93% as singletons. The sample was naive CD4+ T cells from PBMCs. Subset defined: CD45RA+ positively selected. V is TRBV18 and J is TRBJ2-7, with TRBD2 identical over 7 bases. This TCR was recovered from a man younger than 35 in good health. Some clones in this sample may be carry-over from other donors' samples. The CDR3 nucleotides read TGTGCCAGCTCACCAGTCGGGGGAGGGGACGAGCAGTACTTC. Translated: CASSPVGGGDEQYF.